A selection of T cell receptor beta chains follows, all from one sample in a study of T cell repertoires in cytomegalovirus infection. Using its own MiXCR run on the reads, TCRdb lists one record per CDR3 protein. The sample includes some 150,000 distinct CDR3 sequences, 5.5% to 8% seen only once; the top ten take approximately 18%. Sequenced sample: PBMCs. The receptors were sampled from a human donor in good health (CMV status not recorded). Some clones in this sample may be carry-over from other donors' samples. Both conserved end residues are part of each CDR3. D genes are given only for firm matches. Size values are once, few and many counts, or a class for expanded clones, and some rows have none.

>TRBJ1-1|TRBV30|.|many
CAWQGSEAFF
TGTGCCTGGCAGGGATCTGAAGCTTTCTTT
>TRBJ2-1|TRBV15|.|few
CATRWAGDKGYNEQFF
TGTGCCACCAGGTGGGCGGGGGACAAGGGTTACAATGAGCAGTTCTTC
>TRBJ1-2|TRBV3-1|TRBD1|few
CASSTQLMTGEVATF
TGTGCCAGCAGCACGCAACTGATGACAGGGGAGGTCGCTACCTTC
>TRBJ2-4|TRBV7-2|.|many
CASSPDPIAKNIQYF
TGTGCCAGCAGTCCCGACCCGATTGCCAAAAACATTCAGTACTTC
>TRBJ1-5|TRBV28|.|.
CASSFGAGDFQPQHF
TGTGCCAGCAGTTTTGGGGCGGGAGACTTTCAGCCCCAGCATTTT
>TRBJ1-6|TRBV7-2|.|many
CASSTPLGQPLHF
TGTGCCAGCAGCACTCCCCTCGGGCAACCCCTCCACTTT
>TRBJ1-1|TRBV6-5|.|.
CASSRGGPRTEAFF
TGTGCCAGCAGTCGCGGGGGCCCGAGGACTGAAGCTTTCTTT
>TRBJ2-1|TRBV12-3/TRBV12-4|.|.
CASSWGVEQFF
TGTGCCAGCAGCTGGGGGGTTGAGCAGTTCTTC
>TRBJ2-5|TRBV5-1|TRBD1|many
CASSTLATGGRETQYF
TGCGCCAGCAGCACCCTAGCGACAGGGGGGAGGGAGACCCAGTACTTC
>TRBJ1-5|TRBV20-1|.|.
CSAPGEVGPQHF
TGCAGTGCTCCAGGGGAAGTGGGGCCCCAGCATTTT
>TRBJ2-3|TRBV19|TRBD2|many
CASSIRAGSDTQYF
TGTGCCAGTAGTATTCGAGCGGGGAGTGATACGCAGTATTTT
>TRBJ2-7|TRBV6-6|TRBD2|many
CASRELAGGGEQYF
TGTGCCAGCCGAGAACTAGCGGGGGGAGGCGAGCAGTACTTC
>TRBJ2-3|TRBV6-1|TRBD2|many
CASSRTSGGLDTQYF
TGTGCCAGCAGCCGGACTAGCGGGGGGTTGGATACGCAGTATTTT
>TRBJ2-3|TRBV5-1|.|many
CASSSWGTDTQYF
TGCGCCAGCAGCTCCTGGGGCACAGATACGCAGTATTTT
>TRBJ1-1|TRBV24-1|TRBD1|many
CATSDPLGTVNTEAFF
TGTGCCACCAGCGACCCTTTAGGGACAGTGAACACTGAAGCTTTCTTT
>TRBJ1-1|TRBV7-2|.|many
CASSLMQSGGTEAFF
TGTGCCAGCAGCTTAATGCAAAGTGGTGGGACCGAAGCTTTCTTT
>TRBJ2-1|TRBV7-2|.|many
CASSFGGLPSYNEQFF
TGTGCCAGCAGCTTTGGGGGCCTTCCCTCCTACAATGAGCAGTTCTTC
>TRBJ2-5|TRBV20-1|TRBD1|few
CSARPGGLQETQYF
TGCAGTGCTAGACCAGGGGGTCTTCAAGAGACCCAGTACTTC
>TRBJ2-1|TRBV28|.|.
CASRDYRFYNEQFF
TGTGCCAGCAGGGACTACCGCTTCTACAATGAGCAGTTCTTC
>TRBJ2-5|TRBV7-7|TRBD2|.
CASSSGLAGEVETQYF
TGTGCCAGCAGCTCTGGACTAGCGGGGGAAGTGGAGACCCAGTACTTC
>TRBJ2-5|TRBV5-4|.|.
CASSSGQVGAETQYF
TGTGCCAGCAGCTCGGGGCAGGTGGGCGCCGAGACCCAGTACTTC
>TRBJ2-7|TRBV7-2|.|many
CASSKDVWGRYEQYF
TGTGCCAGCAGCAAGGACGTATGGGGCAGGTACGAGCAGTACTTC
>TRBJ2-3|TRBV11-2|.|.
CASSLESFAGDTQYF
TGTGCCAGCAGCTTAGAAAGTTTTGCCGGAGATACGCAGTATTTT
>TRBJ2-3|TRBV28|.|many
CASSSRGGGTDTQYF
TGTGCCAGCAGTTCCCGTGGCGGGGGCACAGATACGCAGTATTTT
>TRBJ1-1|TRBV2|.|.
CASSGGRGLNTEAFF
TGTGCCAGCAGTGGCGGCAGGGGTTTGAACACTGAAGCTTTCTTT
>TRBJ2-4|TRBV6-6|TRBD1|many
CASSRRDSGIKNIQYF
TGTGCCAGCAGCCGCAGGGACAGTGGGATCAAAAACATTCAGTACTTC
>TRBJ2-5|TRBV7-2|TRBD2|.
CASSLFSGRGQETQYF
TGTGCCAGCAGCTTATTTAGCGGGAGAGGTCAAGAGACCCAGTACTTC
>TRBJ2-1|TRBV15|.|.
CATSRDRQAYNEQFF
TGTGCCACCAGCAGAGATCGCCAGGCTTACAATGAGCAGTTCTTC
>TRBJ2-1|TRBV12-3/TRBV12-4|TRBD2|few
CASSPRTSGDSYNEQFF
TGTGCCAGCAGTCCACGGACTAGCGGGGACTCCTACAATGAGCAGTTCTTC
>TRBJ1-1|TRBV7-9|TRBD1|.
CASGKGPSGGTEAFF
TGTGCCAGCGGGAAAGGACCTTCAGGGGGAACTGAAGCTTTCTTT
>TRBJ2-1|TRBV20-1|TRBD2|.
CCLPVAGGNEQFF
TGCTGTCTCCCGGTAGCGGGTGGAAATGAGCAGTTCTTC
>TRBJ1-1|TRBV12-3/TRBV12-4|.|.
CASSLKEGWDTEAFF
TGTGCCAGCAGTTTAAAGGAGGGCTGGGACACTGAAGCTTTCTTT
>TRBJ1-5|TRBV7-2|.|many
CASSLLQAGNQPQHF
TGTGCCAGCAGCTTGTTGCAGGCGGGCAATCAGCCCCAGCATTTT
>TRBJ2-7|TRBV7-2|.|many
CASSPSVQDYEQYF
TGTGCCAGCAGCCCCTCGGTCCAGGACTACGAGCAGTACTTC
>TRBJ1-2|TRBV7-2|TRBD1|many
CASSLERTGHGYTF
TGTGCCAGCAGCTTAGAGCGGACAGGGCACGGCTACACCTTC
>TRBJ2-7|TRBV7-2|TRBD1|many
CASSLVGQGVYEQYF
TGTGCCAGCAGCTTAGTGGGACAGGGGGTCTACGAGCAGTACTTC
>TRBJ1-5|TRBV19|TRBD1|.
CASSTGQGGQPQHF
TGTGCCAGTAGTACCGGACAGGGGGGTCAGCCCCAGCATTTT
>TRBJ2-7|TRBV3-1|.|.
CASSQAGGSYEQYF
TGTGCCAGCAGCCAAGCTGGCGGGTCCTACGAGCAGTACTTC
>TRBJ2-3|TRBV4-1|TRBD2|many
CASRFSGGRTDTQYF
TGCGCCAGCAGGTTTAGCGGGGGGCGCACAGATACGCAGTATTTT
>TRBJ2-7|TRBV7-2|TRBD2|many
CASSLAGRLAGGSYERYF
TGTGCCAGCAGCTTAGCGGGGAGACTAGCGGGGGGCAGCTACGAGCGGTACTTC
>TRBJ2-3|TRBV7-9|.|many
CASSPLGLFTDTQYF
TGTGCCAGCAGCCCCCTAGGCCTCTTCACAGATACGCAGTATTTT
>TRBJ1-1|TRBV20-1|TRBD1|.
CSARVRGGGAEAFF
TGCAGTGCTAGAGTACGAGGGGGCGGGGCTGAAGCTTTCTTT
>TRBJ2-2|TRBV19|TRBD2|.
CASSIPSGASGELFF
TGTGCCAGTAGTATCCCTAGCGGGGCTTCCGGGGAGCTGTTTTTT
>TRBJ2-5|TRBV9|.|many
CASSVGGQETQYF
TGTGCCAGCAGCGTAGGAGGGCAAGAGACCCAGTACTTC
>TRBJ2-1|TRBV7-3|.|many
CASSRSTSSYNEQFF
TGTGCCAGCAGCCGCTCTACGAGCTCCTACAATGAGCAGTTCTTC